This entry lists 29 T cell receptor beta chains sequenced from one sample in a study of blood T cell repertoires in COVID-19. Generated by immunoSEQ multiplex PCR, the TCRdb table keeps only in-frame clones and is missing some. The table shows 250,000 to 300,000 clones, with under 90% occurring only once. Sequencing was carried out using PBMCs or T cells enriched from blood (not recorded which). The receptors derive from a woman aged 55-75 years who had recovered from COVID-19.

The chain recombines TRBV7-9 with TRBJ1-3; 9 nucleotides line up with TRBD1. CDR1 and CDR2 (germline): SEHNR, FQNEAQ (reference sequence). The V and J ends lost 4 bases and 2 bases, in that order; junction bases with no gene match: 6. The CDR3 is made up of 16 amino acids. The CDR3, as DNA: TGTGCCAGCAGCTCGGACAGGGGAGCTCCTGGAAACACCATATATTTT. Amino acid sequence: CASSSDRGAPGNTIYF. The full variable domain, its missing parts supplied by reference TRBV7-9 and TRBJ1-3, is DTGVSQNPRHKITKRGQNVTFRCDPISEHNRLYWYRQTLGQGPEFLTYFQNEAQLEKSRLLSDRFSAERPKGSFSTLEIQRTEQGDSAMYLCASSSDRGAPGNTIYFGEGSWLTVV.

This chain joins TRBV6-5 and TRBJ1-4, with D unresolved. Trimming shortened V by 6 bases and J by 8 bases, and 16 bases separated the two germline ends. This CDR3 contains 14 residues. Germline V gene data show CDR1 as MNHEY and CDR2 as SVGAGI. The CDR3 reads CASSPRGDFEKLFF. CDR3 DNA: TGTGCCAGCAGCCCGAGAGGTGATTTCGAAAAACTGTTTTTT.

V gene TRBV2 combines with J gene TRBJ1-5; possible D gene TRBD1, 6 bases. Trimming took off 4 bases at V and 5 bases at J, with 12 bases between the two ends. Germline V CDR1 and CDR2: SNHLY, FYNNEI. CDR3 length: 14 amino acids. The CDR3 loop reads CASSGQGTYQPQHF. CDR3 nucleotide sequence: TGTGCCAGCAGTGGTCAGGGGACCTATCAGCCCCAGCATTTT. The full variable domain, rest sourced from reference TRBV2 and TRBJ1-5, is EPEVTQTPSHQVTQMGQEVILRCVPISNHLYFYWYRQILGQKVEFLVSFYNNEISEKSEIFDDQFSVERPDGSNFTLKIRSTKLEDSAMYFCASSGQGTYQPQHFGDGTRLSIL.

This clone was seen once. CDR3: CASSPGPRGLGDTGELFF. The CDR3 DNA reads TGTGCCAGCAGCCCCGGGCCGCGGGGACTAGGGGACACCGGGGAGCTGTTTTTT. The chain joins TRBV11-3 to TRBJ2-2, with TRBD2 identical over 8 bases. Germline V lookup: CDR1 SGHNT, CDR2 YENEEA. V lost 5 bases to trimming and J lost 3 bases; unmatched junction nucleotides: 14. The CDR3 is 18 amino acids.

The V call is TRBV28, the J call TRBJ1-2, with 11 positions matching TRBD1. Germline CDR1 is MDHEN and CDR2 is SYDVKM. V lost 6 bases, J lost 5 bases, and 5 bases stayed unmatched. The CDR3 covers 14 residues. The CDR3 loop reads CASSGQGAYYGYTF. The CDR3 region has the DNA TGTGCCAGCAGCGGACAGGGGGCTTATTATGGCTACACCTTC.

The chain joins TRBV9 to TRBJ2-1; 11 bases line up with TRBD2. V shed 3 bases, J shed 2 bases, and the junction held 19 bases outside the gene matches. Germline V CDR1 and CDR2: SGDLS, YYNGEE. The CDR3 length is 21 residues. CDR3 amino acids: CASSAPRGSGGETLTYNEQFF. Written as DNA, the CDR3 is TGTGCCAGCAGCGCCCCTCGGGGTAGCGGGGGGGAGACTCTTACCTACAATGAGCAGTTCTTC.

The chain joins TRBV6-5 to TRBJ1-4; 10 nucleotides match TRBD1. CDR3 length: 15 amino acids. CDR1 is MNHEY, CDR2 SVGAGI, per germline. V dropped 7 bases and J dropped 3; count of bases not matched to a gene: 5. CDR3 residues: CASTRQGAANEKLFF. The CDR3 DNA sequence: TGTGCCAGCACCCGACAGGGGGCGGCTAATGAAAAACTGTTTTTT.

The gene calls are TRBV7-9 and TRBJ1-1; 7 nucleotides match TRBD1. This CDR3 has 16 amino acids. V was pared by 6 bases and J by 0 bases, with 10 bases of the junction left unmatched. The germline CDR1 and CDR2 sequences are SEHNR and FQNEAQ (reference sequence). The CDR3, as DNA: TGTGCCAGCAGACCCGGACAGGTCTCTTTGAACACTGAAGCTTTCTTT. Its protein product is CASRPGQVSLNTEAFF.

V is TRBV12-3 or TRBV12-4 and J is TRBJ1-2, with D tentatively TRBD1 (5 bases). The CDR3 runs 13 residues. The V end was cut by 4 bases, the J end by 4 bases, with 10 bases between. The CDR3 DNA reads TGTGCCAGCAGTTCGGGGGACGGCTATGGCTACACCTTC. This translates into CASSSGDGYGYTF.

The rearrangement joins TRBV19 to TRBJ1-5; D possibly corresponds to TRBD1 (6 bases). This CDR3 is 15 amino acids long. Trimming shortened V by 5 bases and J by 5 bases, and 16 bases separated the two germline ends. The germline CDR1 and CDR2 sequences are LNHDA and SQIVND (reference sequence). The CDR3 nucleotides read TGTGCCAGTAGTTCAGACAGGTCCCTTTATCAGCCCCAGCATTTT. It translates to CASSSDRSLYQPQHF.

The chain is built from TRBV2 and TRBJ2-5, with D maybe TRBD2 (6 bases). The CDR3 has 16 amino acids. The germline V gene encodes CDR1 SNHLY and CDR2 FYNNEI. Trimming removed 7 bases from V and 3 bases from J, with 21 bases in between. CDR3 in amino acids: CASINIGYGSEETQYF. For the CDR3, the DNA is TGTGCCAGCATAAACATAGGGTACGGGAGTGAAGAGACCCAGTACTTC.

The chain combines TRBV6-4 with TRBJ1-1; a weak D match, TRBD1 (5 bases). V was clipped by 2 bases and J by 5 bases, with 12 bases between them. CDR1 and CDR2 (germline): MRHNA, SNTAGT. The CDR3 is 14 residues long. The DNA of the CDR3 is TGTGCCAGCAGTGACGGGGGAGGAGAAACTGAAGCTTTCTTT. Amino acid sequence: CASSDGGGETEAFF.

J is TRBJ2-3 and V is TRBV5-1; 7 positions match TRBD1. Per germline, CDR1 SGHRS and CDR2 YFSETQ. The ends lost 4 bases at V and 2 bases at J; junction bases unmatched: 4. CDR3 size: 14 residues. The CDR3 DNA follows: TGCGCCAGCAGCCGAGACAGGGACACAGATACGCAGTATTTT. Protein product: CASSRDRDTDTQYF.

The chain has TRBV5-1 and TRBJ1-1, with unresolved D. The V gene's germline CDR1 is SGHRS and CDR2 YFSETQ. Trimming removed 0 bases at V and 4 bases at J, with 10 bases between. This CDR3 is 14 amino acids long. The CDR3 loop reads CASSLESLSTEAFF. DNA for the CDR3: TGCGCCAGCAGCTTGGAATCCCTCAGCACTGAAGCTTTCTTT.

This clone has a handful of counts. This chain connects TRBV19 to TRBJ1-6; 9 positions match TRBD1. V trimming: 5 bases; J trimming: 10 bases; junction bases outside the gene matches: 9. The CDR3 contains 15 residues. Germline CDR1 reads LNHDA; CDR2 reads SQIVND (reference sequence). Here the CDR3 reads CASSARTGEGSPLHF. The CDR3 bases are TGTGCCAGTAGTGCTCGGACAGGGGAGGGATCACCCCTCCACTTT.

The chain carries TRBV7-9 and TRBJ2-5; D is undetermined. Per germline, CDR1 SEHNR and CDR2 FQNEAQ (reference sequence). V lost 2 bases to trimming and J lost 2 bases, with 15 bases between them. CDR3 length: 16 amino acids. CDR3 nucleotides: TGTGCCAGCAGCTTACTACCGTCCACCAAGCAAGAGACCCAGTACTTC. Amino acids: CASSLLPSTKQETQYF.

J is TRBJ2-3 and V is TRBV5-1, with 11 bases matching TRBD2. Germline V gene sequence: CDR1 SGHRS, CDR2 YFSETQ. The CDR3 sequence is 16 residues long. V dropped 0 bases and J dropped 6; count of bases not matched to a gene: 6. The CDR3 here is CASSLAPLAGGDTQYF. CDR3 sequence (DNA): TGCGCCAGCAGCTTGGCCCCCCTAGCGGGAGGTGATACGCAGTATTTT.

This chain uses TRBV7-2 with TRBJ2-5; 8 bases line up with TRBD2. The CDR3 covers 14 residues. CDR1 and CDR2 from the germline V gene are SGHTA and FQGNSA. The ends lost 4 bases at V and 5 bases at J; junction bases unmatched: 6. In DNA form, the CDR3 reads TGTGCCAGCAGCTCACCGGGGGGGAGGGAGACCCAGTACTTC. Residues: CASSSPGGRETQYF.

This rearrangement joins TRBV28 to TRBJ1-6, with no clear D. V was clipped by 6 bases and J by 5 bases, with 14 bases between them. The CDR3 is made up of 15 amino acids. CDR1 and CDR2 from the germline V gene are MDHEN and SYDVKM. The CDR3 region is CASRGENGHNSPLHF. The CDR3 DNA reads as TGTGCCAGCAGGGGAGAGAACGGTCATAATTCACCCCTCCACTTT. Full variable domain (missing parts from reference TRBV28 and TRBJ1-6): DVKVTQSSRYLVKRTGEKVFLECVQDMDHENMFWYRQDPGLGLRLIYFSYDVKMKEKGDIPEGYSVSREKKERFSLILESASTNQTSMYLCASRGENGHNSPLHFGNGTRLTVT.

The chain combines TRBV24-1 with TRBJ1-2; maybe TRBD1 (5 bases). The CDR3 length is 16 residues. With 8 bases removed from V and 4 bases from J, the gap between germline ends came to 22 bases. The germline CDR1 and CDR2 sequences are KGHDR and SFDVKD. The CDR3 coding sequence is TGTGCCACCAACCCATCGCGGGGGGACCCTGGCTATGGCTACACCTTC. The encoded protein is CATNPSRGDPGYGYTF.

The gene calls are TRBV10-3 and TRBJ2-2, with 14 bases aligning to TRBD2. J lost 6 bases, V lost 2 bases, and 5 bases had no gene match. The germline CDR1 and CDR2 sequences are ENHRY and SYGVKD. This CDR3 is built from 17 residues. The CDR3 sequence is CAISEPMGLAGAGELFF. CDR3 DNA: TGTGCCATCAGTGAGCCAATGGGACTAGCGGGAGCCGGGGAGCTGTTTTTT.

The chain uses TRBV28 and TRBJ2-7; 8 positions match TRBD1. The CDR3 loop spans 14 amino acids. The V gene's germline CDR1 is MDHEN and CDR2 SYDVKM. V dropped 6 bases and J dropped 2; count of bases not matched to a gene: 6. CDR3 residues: CASRAQGDTYEQYF. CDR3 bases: TGTGCCAGCAGGGCACAGGGGGATACCTACGAGCAGTACTTC.

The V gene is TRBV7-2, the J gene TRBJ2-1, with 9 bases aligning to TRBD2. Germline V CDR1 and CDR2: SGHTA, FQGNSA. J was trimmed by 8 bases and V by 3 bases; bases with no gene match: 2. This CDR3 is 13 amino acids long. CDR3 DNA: TGTGCCAGCAGCTTTAGCGGGAGCGATGAGCAGTTCTTC. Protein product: CASSFSGSDEQFF.

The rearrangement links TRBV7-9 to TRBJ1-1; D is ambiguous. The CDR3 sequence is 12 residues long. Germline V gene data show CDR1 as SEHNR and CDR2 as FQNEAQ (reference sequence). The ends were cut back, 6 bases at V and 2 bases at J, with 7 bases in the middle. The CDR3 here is CASRPDNTEAFF. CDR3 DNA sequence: TGTGCCAGCAGGCCAGATAACACTGAAGCTTTCTTT.

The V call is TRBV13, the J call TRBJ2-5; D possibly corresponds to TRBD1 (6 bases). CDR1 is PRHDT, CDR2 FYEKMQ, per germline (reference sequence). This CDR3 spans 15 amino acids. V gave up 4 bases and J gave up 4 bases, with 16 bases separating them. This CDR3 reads CASSYRVRRGETQYF. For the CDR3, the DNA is TGTGCCAGCAGCTACAGGGTCCGGCGAGGAGAGACCCAGTACTTC. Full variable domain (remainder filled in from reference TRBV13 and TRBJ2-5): AAGVIQSPRHLIKEKRETATLKCYPIPRHDTVYWYQQGPGQDPQFLISFYEKMQSDKGSIPDRFSAQQFSDYHSELNMSSLELGDSALYFCASSYRVRRGETQYFGPGTRLLVL.

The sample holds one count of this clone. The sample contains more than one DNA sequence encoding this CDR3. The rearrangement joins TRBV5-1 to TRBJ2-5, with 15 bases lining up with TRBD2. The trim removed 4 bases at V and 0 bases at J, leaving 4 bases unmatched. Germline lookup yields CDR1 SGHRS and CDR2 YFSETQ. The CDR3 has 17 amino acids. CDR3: CASSPGLAGGNQETQYF. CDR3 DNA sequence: TGCGCCAGCAGCCCGGGACTAGCGGGGGGTAACCAAGAGACCCAGTACTTC. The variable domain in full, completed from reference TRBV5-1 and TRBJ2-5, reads KAGVTQTPRYLIKTRGQQVTLSCSPISGHRSVSWYQQTPGQGLQFLFEYFSETQRNKGNFPGRFSGRQFSNSRSEMNVSTLELGDSALYLCASSPGLAGGNQETQYFGPGTRLLVL.

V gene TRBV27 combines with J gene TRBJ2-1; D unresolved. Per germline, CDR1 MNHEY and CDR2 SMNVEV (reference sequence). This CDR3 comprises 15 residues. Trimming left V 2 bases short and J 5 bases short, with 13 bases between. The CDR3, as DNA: TGTGCCAGCAGTTTACCCCCGTGGCAGAACAATGAGCAGTTCTTC. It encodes CASSLPPWQNNEQFF.

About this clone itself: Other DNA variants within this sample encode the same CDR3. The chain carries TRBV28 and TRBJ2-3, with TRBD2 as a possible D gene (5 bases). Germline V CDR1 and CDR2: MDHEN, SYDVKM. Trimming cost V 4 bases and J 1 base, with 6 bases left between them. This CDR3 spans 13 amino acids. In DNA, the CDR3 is TGTGCCAGCAGTTCCGGGGGCACAGATACGCAGTATTTT. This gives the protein CASSSGGTDTQYF.

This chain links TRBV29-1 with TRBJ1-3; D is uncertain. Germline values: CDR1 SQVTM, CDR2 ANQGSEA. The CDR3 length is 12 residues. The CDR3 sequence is CIRGNSGNTIYF. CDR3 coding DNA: TGCATCCGGGGTAACTCTGGAAACACCATATATTTT. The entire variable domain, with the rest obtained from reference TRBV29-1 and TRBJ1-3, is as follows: SAVISQKPSRDICQRGTSLTIQCQVDSQVTMMFWYRQQPGQSLTLIATANQGSEATYESGFVIDKFPISRPNLTFSTLTVSNMSPEDSSIYLCIRGNSGNTIYFGEGSWLTVV.